Listed here are 8 T cell receptor beta chains from one sample, sequenced in a study of blood T cell repertoires in COVID-19. Assay: immunoSEQ multiplex PCR; the TCRdb copy retains only in-frame clones and omits some. Of 260,000 or so clones detected, approximately 82% appear once; the ten largest clones hold around 5.4%. The sequencing sample was made of peripheral blood. These receptors were collected from an elderly man with acute or convalescent COVID-19.

The rearrangement links TRBV12-5 to TRBJ2-3; a possible D gene is TRBD2 (6 bases). This CDR3 is 14 amino acids long. Germline lookup yields CDR1 LGHNT and CDR2 FRNRAP. V shed 5 bases and J shed 3 bases, with 12 bases lying between them. The CDR3 spells CASGPGLQTDTQYF. The CDR3 DNA sequence: TGTGCTAGTGGTCCGGGACTTCAAACAGATACGCAGTATTTT.

This rearrangement joins TRBV21-1 to TRBJ2-1; TRBD2 is the table's D call and was not checked against the DNA. TRBV21-1 is flagged as a pseudogene. This CDR3 spans 18 amino acids. The CDR3 is CASSKGIRGAGGRNEQFF. The DNA of the CDR3 is TGTGCCAGCAGCAAAGGCATCAGGGGAGCGGGAGGGCGCAATGAGCAGTTCTTC.

V gene TRBV5-4 combines with J gene TRBJ2-3, with TRBD2 identical over 12 bases. The CDR3 has 16 amino acids. Germline trimming cut 4 bases from V and 1 base from J; bases unmatched to any gene: 4. Germline-derived CDR1 and CDR2 are SGHNT and YYREEE (reference sequence). CDR3 loop: CASSARLAGGTDTQYF. The CDR3, as DNA: TGTGCCAGCAGCGCCCGACTAGCGGGGGGCACAGATACGCAGTATTTT.

The chain is built from TRBV5-1 and TRBJ1-1; D gene unclear. The V gene's germline CDR1 is SGHRS and CDR2 YFSETQ. Trimming left V 0 bases short and J 0 bases short, with 6 bases between. This CDR3 contains 14 residues. The CDR3 is CASSLVGVNTEAFF. The CDR3, as DNA: TGCGCCAGCAGCTTGGTCGGGGTGAACACTGAAGCTTTCTTT. Supplemented by reference TRBV5-1 and TRBJ1-1, the full variable domain reads KAGVTQTPRYLIKTRGQQVTLSCSPISGHRSVSWYQQTPGQGLQFLFEYFSETQRNKGNFPGRFSGRQFSNSRSEMNVSTLELGDSALYLCASSLVGVNTEAFFGQGTRLTVV.

This clone has just one count. V usage is TRBV5-1 and J usage is TRBJ2-7; TRBD1 is a possible D gene (5 bases). Looked up from germline, CDR1 is SGHRS and CDR2 is YFSETQ. The CDR3 length is 14 residues. V gave up 2 bases and J gave up 4 bases, with 13 bases separating them. CDR3 in amino acids: CASSLEGSGYEQYF. CDR3 DNA: TGCGCCAGCAGCTTAGAAGGGTCAGGGTACGAGCAGTACTTC.

This clone was observed once. V gene TRBV11-2 combines with J gene TRBJ2-7; the match to TRBD1 covers 7 bases. Germline V gene data show CDR1 as SGHAT and CDR2 as FQNNGV. The CDR3 spans 13 residues. Unmatched junction bases numbered 6, after V lost 4 bases and J lost 6 bases. The DNA of the CDR3 is TGTGCCAGCAGCTCGCCGACAGGGATCGAGCAGTACTTC. Translated: CASSSPTGIEQYF.

This clone was counted a single time. The V and J genes are TRBV7-9 and TRBJ2-5; D is possibly TRBD1 (5 bases). With 5 bases removed from V and 2 bases from J, the gap between germline ends came to 15 bases. Germline V gene data show CDR1 as SEHNR and CDR2 as FQNEAQ (reference sequence). This CDR3 has 15 residues. DNA for the CDR3: TGTGCCAGCAGCACAATAGGGAAGGGGCAAGAGACCCAGTACTTC. This sequence encodes CASSTIGKGQETQYF.

V and J are TRBV27 and TRBJ2-1, with TRBD2 identical over 7 bases. Germline assignment: CDR1 MNHEY and CDR2 SMNVEV (reference sequence). Germline trimming cut 3 bases from V and 5 bases from J; bases unmatched to any gene: 7. This CDR3 has 15 residues. CDR3 sequence (DNA): TGTGCCAGCAGTTTTCCAGGACTAGGTCACAATGAGCAGTTCTTC. Its translation: CASSFPGLGHNEQFF.